A selection of T cell receptor beta chains follows, all from one sample in a study of Tregs in tolerant kidney transplant recipients. Some clones are missing from TCRdb's copy, which holds only in-frame ones; the method was immunoSEQ multiplex PCR. The sample includes 55,000 to 75,000 clones, around 87% of them seen just once. Sequencing was performed on CD4+ T cells from blood (PBMCs), taken 6 months after the transplant. The receptors shown here come from a human patient who received a combined kidney and bone marrow transplant. Some of the T cells may derive from the graft donor. Each CDR3 is given with its conserved first and last residue. A D gene is named only where the DNA matches it firmly. The size field is filled for only some rows; it gives once, few, many or a size class.

abundance: once; j_gene: TRBJ1-2; d_gene: TRBD1; v_gene: TRBV5-4; CDR3aa: CASSFDKLGQGAYTF; CDR3nt: TGTGCCAGCAGCTTTGATAAATTAGGCCAGGGGGCCTACACCTTC
abundance: -; j_gene: TRBJ2-1; d_gene: -; v_gene: TRBV7-9; CDR3aa: CASSVRDWATNEQFF; CDR3nt: TGTGCCAGCAGCGTCAGGGATTGGGCCACCAATGAGCAGTTCTTC
abundance: -; j_gene: TRBJ1-5; d_gene: -; v_gene: TRBV6-1; CDR3aa: CASSELVPSQPQHF; CDR3nt: TGTGCCAGCAGTGAGCTCGTCCCAAGCCAGCCCCAGCATTTT
abundance: few; j_gene: TRBJ2-2; d_gene: TRBD2; v_gene: TRBV11-3; CDR3aa: CASSLGREDTGELFF; CDR3nt: TGTGCCAGCAGCTTAGGACGGGAGGACACCGGGGAGCTGTTTTTT
abundance: -; j_gene: TRBJ1-6; d_gene: -; v_gene: TRBV6-5; CDR3aa: CASGSGGNSPLHF; CDR3nt: TGTGCCAGCGGATCGGGAGGGAATTCCCCCCTCCACTTT
abundance: -; j_gene: TRBJ2-4; d_gene: -; v_gene: TRBV5-4; CDR3aa: CASSYRQVFPLAKNIQYF; CDR3nt: TGTGCCAGCAGCTACCGACAGGTGTTCCCTCTAGCCAAAAACATTCAGTACTTC
abundance: -; j_gene: TRBJ2-1; d_gene: -; v_gene: TRBV5-1; CDR3aa: CASSLVPGLLYNEQFF; CDR3nt: TGCGCCAGCAGCTTGGTCCCGGGACTGCTGTACAATGAGCAGTTCTTC
abundance: -; j_gene: TRBJ1-3; d_gene: -; v_gene: TRBV6-1; CDR3aa: CASSEYRAQGNTIYF; CDR3nt: TGTGCCAGCAGTGAATACAGGGCGCAGGGAAACACCATATATTTT
abundance: -; j_gene: TRBJ1-6; d_gene: -; v_gene: TRBV4-1; CDR3aa: CASSLKGIRGSPLHF; CDR3nt: TGCGCCAGCAGCTTAAAGGGGATTAGGGGGTCACCCCTCCACTTT
abundance: -; j_gene: TRBJ2-7; d_gene: -; v_gene: TRBV7-3; CDR3aa: CASSKRGGDEQYF; CDR3nt: TGTGCCAGCAGCAAGAGAGGGGGGGACGAGCAGTACTTC
abundance: -; j_gene: TRBJ2-5; d_gene: -; v_gene: TRBV11-2; CDR3aa: CASSASRRAQETQYF; CDR3nt: TGTGCCAGCAGCGCATCTAGAAGAGCCCAAGAGACCCAGTACTTC
abundance: -; j_gene: TRBJ1-3; d_gene: -; v_gene: TRBV19; CDR3aa: CASSTTSGTKGNTIYF; CDR3nt: TGTGCCAGTTCAACGACTAGCGGGACGAAAGGAAACACCATATATTTT
abundance: -; j_gene: TRBJ1-6; d_gene: -; v_gene: TRBV6-5; CDR3aa: CASSYGGVSNSPLHF; CDR3nt: TGTGCCAGCAGTTACGGGGGGGTCTCTAATTCACCCCTCCACTTT
abundance: -; j_gene: TRBJ2-3; d_gene: -; v_gene: TRBV4-3; CDR3aa: CASSQDGGHNTQYF; CDR3nt: TGCGCCAGCAGCCAAGATGGGGGACACAATACGCAGTATTTT
abundance: -; j_gene: TRBJ1-2; d_gene: TRBD1; v_gene: TRBV27; CDR3aa: CASGKGTGQLYGYTF; CDR3nt: TGTGCCAGCGGGAAAGGGACAGGCCAACTCTATGGCTACACCTTC
abundance: -; j_gene: TRBJ1-1; d_gene: -; v_gene: TRBV25-1; CDR3aa: CASSEVRDTF; CDR3nt: TGTGCCAGCAGTGAAGTACGGGACACCTTT
abundance: -; j_gene: TRBJ2-7; d_gene: -; v_gene: TRBV30; CDR3aa: CAWSVNRGLGTYEQYF; CDR3nt: TGTGCCTGGAGTGTGAATAGGGGCCTAGGGACCTACGAGCAGTACTTC
abundance: -; j_gene: TRBJ1-2; d_gene: -; v_gene: TRBV10-2; CDR3aa: CASSLGDRNYGYTF; CDR3nt: TGCGCCAGCAGCTTAGGGGATCGGAACTATGGCTACACCTTC
abundance: -; j_gene: TRBJ2-7; d_gene: -; v_gene: TRBV15; CDR3aa: CATSREVLDPYEQYF; CDR3nt: TGTGCCACCAGCAGAGAGGTACTAGACCCCTACGAGCAGTACTTC
abundance: -; j_gene: TRBJ2-5; d_gene: -; v_gene: TRBV11-1; CDR3aa: CASSLMRISETQYF; CDR3nt: TGTGCCAGCAGCTTAATGCGGATTTCAGAGACCCAGTACTTC
abundance: -; j_gene: TRBJ2-3; d_gene: TRBD2; v_gene: TRBV4-2; CDR3aa: CASSQDSFLAGGNSSTDTQYF; CDR3nt: TGTGCCAGCAGCCAAGACTCCTTTCTAGCGGGGGGAAATTCTAGCACAGATACGCAGTATTTT
abundance: -; j_gene: TRBJ2-5; d_gene: TRBD2; v_gene: TRBV7-2; CDR3aa: CASIPDRAGGTQYF; CDR3nt: TGTGCCAGCATCCCCGATAGGGCGGGAGGGACCCAGTACTTC
abundance: -; j_gene: TRBJ2-1; d_gene: -; v_gene: TRBV5-1; CDR3aa: CASSFTGSNEQFF; CDR3nt: TGCGCCAGCAGCTTCACAGGCTCCAATGAGCAGTTCTTC
abundance: -; j_gene: TRBJ2-3; d_gene: -; v_gene: TRBV6-6; CDR3aa: CASSRRETSTDTQYF; CDR3nt: TGTGCCAGCAGTCGAAGAGAAACTAGCACAGATACGCAGTATTTT
abundance: -; j_gene: TRBJ2-3; d_gene: -; v_gene: TRBV5-6; CDR3aa: CASSLKLLKRDTQYF; CDR3nt: TGTGCCAGCAGCTTGAAACTGCTTAAGCGGGATACGCAGTATTTT
abundance: -; j_gene: TRBJ1-2; d_gene: -; v_gene: TRBV19; CDR3aa: CASSAYRDTRRGYTF; CDR3nt: TGTGCCAGTAGTGCCTACCGGGACACCCGGCGGGGCTACACCTTC
abundance: -; j_gene: TRBJ2-7; d_gene: -; v_gene: TRBV7-9; CDR3aa: CASSFEAAMSEQYF; CDR3nt: TGTGCCAGCAGCTTCGAAGCGGCCATGAGCGAGCAGTACTTC
abundance: once; j_gene: TRBJ1-1; d_gene: -; v_gene: TRBV29-1; CDR3aa: CSALDRFNTEAFF; CDR3nt: TGCAGCGCCCTAGACAGGTTTAACACTGAAGCTTTCTTT
abundance: few; j_gene: TRBJ2-7; d_gene: -; v_gene: TRBV28; CDR3aa: CASSFEGGSYEQYF; CDR3nt: TGTGCCAGCAGTTTTGAGGGAGGATCCTACGAGCAGTACTTC
abundance: few; j_gene: TRBJ2-7; d_gene: -; v_gene: TRBV5-1; CDR3aa: CASSPKLASTRPGHYEQYF; CDR3nt: TGCGCCAGCAGTCCCAAGCTAGCTTCGACTCGCCCCGGTCACTACGAGCAGTACTTC
abundance: -; j_gene: TRBJ1-4; d_gene: -; v_gene: TRBV19; CDR3aa: CASSTRGKTTNEKLFF; CDR3nt: TGTGCCAGTAGTACAAGGGGAAAGACAACTAATGAAAAACTGTTTTTT
abundance: -; j_gene: TRBJ2-7; d_gene: TRBD2; v_gene: TRBV27; CDR3aa: CASSLRAGVPPTEQYF; CDR3nt: TGTGCCAGCAGTTTAAGGGCGGGGGTCCCCCCAACCGAGCAGTACTTC
abundance: -; j_gene: TRBJ1-2; d_gene: -; v_gene: TRBV7-2; CDR3aa: CASSPGGANYGYTF; CDR3nt: TGTGCCAGCAGCCCCGGGGGGGCAAACTATGGCTACACCTTC
abundance: -; j_gene: TRBJ2-3; d_gene: -; v_gene: TRBV9; CDR3aa: CASSAPGLARTDTQYF; CDR3nt: TGTGCCAGCAGCGCTCCGGGACTGGCAAGGACAGATACGCAGTATTTT
abundance: few; j_gene: TRBJ2-1; d_gene: -; v_gene: TRBV7-6; CDR3aa: CASSWGEYNEQFF; CDR3nt: TGTGCCAGCAGCTGGGGGGAATACAATGAGCAGTTCTTC
abundance: once; j_gene: TRBJ2-1; d_gene: TRBD2; v_gene: TRBV5-4; CDR3aa: CASSLTSGGYNEQFF; CDR3nt: TGTGCCAGCAGCTTGACTAGCGGGGGTTACAATGAGCAGTTCTTC
abundance: -; j_gene: TRBJ2-1; d_gene: -; v_gene: TRBV29-1; CDR3aa: CSVGPRRGSYNEQFF; CDR3nt: TGCAGCGTTGGCCCGCGGAGGGGTTCCTACAATGAGCAGTTCTTC
abundance: -; j_gene: TRBJ1-2; d_gene: -; v_gene: TRBV5-4; CDR3aa: CASSFPLDTVGGYTF; CDR3nt: TGTGCCAGCAGCTTCCCCTTGGATACAGTCGGTGGCTACACCTTC
abundance: -; j_gene: TRBJ2-1; d_gene: TRBD1; v_gene: TRBV19; CDR3aa: CASSRPGQGANEQFF; CDR3nt: TGTGCCAGTAGCCGACCGGGACAGGGGGCAAATGAGCAGTTCTTC
abundance: -; j_gene: TRBJ1-1; d_gene: TRBD1; v_gene: TRBV18; CDR3aa: CASSPGDRVAFF; CDR3nt: TGTGCCAGCTCACCGGGGGACAGGGTGGCTTTCTTT
abundance: -; j_gene: TRBJ2-1; d_gene: -; v_gene: TRBV7-8; CDR3aa: CASRVDIEQFF; CDR3nt: TGTGCCAGCAGGGTGGACATTGAGCAGTTCTTC
abundance: -; j_gene: TRBJ2-1; d_gene: -; v_gene: TRBV4-3; CDR3aa: CASSQAPGQPYNEQFF; CDR3nt: TGCGCCAGCAGCCAAGCCCCCGGACAGCCTTACAATGAGCAGTTCTTC
abundance: -; j_gene: TRBJ1-4; d_gene: -; v_gene: TRBV2; CDR3aa: CASSGTRGKLFF; CDR3nt: TGTGCCAGCAGTGGGACAAGGGGAAAACTGTTTTTT
abundance: -; j_gene: TRBJ1-2; d_gene: -; v_gene: TRBV6-6; CDR3aa: CASSYSNGGGYGYTF; CDR3nt: TGTGCCAGCAGTTACTCGAATGGGGGCGGCTATGGCTACACCTTC
abundance: -; j_gene: TRBJ1-6; d_gene: -; v_gene: TRBV7-3; CDR3aa: CASSLRAISSPLHF; CDR3nt: TGTGCCAGCAGCTTAAGGGCCATCAGTTCACCCCTCCACTTT
abundance: -; j_gene: TRBJ2-4; d_gene: TRBD1; v_gene: TRBV7-2; CDR3aa: CASRTGDVQYF; CDR3nt: TGTGCCAGCAGAACAGGGGACGTTCAGTACTTC
abundance: -; j_gene: TRBJ2-7; d_gene: -; v_gene: TRBV5-1; CDR3aa: CASRGSDYEQYF; CDR3nt: TGCGCCAGCAGGGGCAGCGACTACGAGCAGTACTTC
abundance: -; j_gene: TRBJ2-7; d_gene: TRBD2; v_gene: TRBV19; CDR3aa: CASSTWGGYEQYF; CDR3nt: TGTGCCAGTAGTACCTGGGGGGGCTACGAGCAGTACTTC
abundance: -; j_gene: TRBJ2-1; d_gene: -; v_gene: TRBV29-1; CDR3aa: CSVTGGGYEQFF; CDR3nt: TGCAGCGTTACAGGGGGGGGCTATGAGCAGTTCTTC
abundance: -; j_gene: TRBJ2-2; d_gene: -; v_gene: TRBV5-6; CDR3aa: CASSNTGRVAGELFF; CDR3nt: TGTGCCAGCAGCAATACAGGGAGGGTGGCCGGGGAGCTGTTTTTT
abundance: -; j_gene: TRBJ1-5; d_gene: -; v_gene: TRBV12-5; CDR3aa: CASAGDNQPQHF; CDR3nt: TGTGCTAGTGCAGGGGATAATCAGCCCCAGCATTTT